This T cell receptor beta chain was sequenced for a study of T cells in Graves' hyperthyroidism and ophthalmopathy. There are many counts of this clonotype. Its antigen is unidentified. This CDR3 has 15 residues. V was clipped by 1 base and J by 4 bases, with 14 bases between them. Germline values: CDR1 LGHDT, CDR2 YNNKEL (reference sequence). TCR beta CDR3 region amplification was performed from RNA transcripts. The HTBI primer set drove a first-round RT-PCR of the TCR CDR3. One entry per CDR3 protein results from TCRdb running MiXCR on the multiplex PCR reads. The data show 450,000 to 550,000 distinct CDR3 sequences, roughly 25% seen once. Ophthalmopathy patients had Clinical Activity Score at least 3, NOSPECS grade at least 4, duration under 3 months. General study results and limits: From stable hyperthyroidism, ophthalmopathy was separated by a 13 V-J model. Blood also showed most of the thyroid clonotypes that were expanded above 0.001.

The chain couples TRBV3-1 to TRBJ2-7, with D tentatively TRBD1 or TRBD2 (6 bases each). Sequenced: blood. The origin of this receptor is a woman aged 25 to 39 with Graves' ophthalmopathy. The CDR3 reads CASSQGRGNEYEQYF. CDR3 DNA: TGTGCCAGCAGCCAAGGGAGGGGGAATGAGTACGAGCAGTACTTC.